Listed below are T cell receptor beta chains from one sample, sequenced in a study of blood T cell repertoires in COVID-19. TCRdb keeps only in-frame clones here, not all; method: immunoSEQ multiplex PCR. The sample has over 40,000 clones; about four fifths are singletons. The specimen sequenced was peripheral blood. The receptors come from a woman aged 60-75 years with acute or convalescent COVID-19. CDR3s include the opening cysteine and the closing phenylalanine or tryptophan. A D gene is named only where the DNA matches it firmly. Some rows mark clone size as missing; the rest say once, few, many or name a class of expanded clone.

v_call: TRBV2
d_call: TRBD2
clone_size: -
j_call: TRBJ2-3
cdr3_nt: TGTGCCAGCAGTGAAGCAATAGGACTAGCGGGAGCAGATGTAGATACGCAGTATTTT
cdr3_aa: CASSEAIGLAGADVDTQYF

v_call: TRBV6-2/TRBV6-3
d_call: -
clone_size: -
j_call: TRBJ1-3
cdr3_nt: TGTGCCAGCAGCCTCCGGGGGGGACCTGGAAACACCATATATTTT
cdr3_aa: CASSLRGGPGNTIYF

v_call: TRBV5-5
d_call: TRBD1
clone_size: -
j_call: TRBJ1-1
cdr3_nt: TGTGCCAGCAGCATACAGGGGGCTGAAGCTTTCTTT
cdr3_aa: CASSIQGAEAFF

v_call: TRBV19
d_call: -
clone_size: -
j_call: TRBJ1-1
cdr3_nt: TGTGCCAGTAAAAAAGGACAGCTGAACACTGAAGCTTTCTTT
cdr3_aa: CASKKGQLNTEAFF

v_call: TRBV7-8
d_call: -
clone_size: -
j_call: TRBJ1-5
cdr3_nt: TGTGCCAGCAGCCCAAGGGGGGGAAATCAGCCCCAGCATTTT
cdr3_aa: CASSPRGGNQPQHF

v_call: TRBV2
d_call: TRBD1
clone_size: -
j_call: TRBJ2-1
cdr3_nt: TGTGCCAGCAGCGACAGGGCCTACAATGAGCAGTTCTTC
cdr3_aa: CASSDRAYNEQFF

v_call: TRBV25-1
d_call: TRBD1
clone_size: few
j_call: TRBJ1-2
cdr3_nt: TGTGCCAGCCGAAGACCGGGACAGGGGGATGGCTACACCTTC
cdr3_aa: CASRRPGQGDGYTF

v_call: TRBV27
d_call: TRBD1
clone_size: -
j_call: TRBJ2-1
cdr3_nt: TGTGCCAGCACCACCTCAGGGGGATACAATGAGCAGTTCTTC
cdr3_aa: CASTTSGGYNEQFF

v_call: TRBV27
d_call: TRBD1
clone_size: -
j_call: TRBJ2-4
cdr3_nt: TGTGCCAGCAGTTCCCGACAGGGGAGCATTCAGTACTTC
cdr3_aa: CASSSRQGSIQYF

v_call: TRBV5-1
d_call: TRBD2
clone_size: -
j_call: TRBJ2-7
cdr3_nt: TGCGCCAGCAGCGGCCAGATACTAGCGGGAGGTGTCGAGCAGTACTTC
cdr3_aa: CASSGQILAGGVEQYF

v_call: TRBV5-4
d_call: TRBD1
clone_size: -
j_call: TRBJ1-1
cdr3_nt: TGTGCCAGCAGACAGGACAGGGTGTTCGAAGCTTTCTTT
cdr3_aa: CASRQDRVFEAFF

v_call: TRBV6-1
d_call: -
clone_size: -
j_call: TRBJ2-5
cdr3_nt: TGTGCCAGCAGTGAAGGACTCCAAGAGACCCAGTACTTC
cdr3_aa: CASSEGLQETQYF

v_call: TRBV7-2
d_call: TRBD1
clone_size: -
j_call: TRBJ1-2
cdr3_nt: TGTGCCAGCAGCTTAAACACAGGGGGGAACTATGGCTACACCTTC
cdr3_aa: CASSLNTGGNYGYTF

v_call: TRBV6-5
d_call: -
clone_size: -
j_call: TRBJ1-1
cdr3_nt: TGTGCCAGCAGTTACCCCGGGAGGGTTACTGAAGCTTTCTTT
cdr3_aa: CASSYPGRVTEAFF

v_call: TRBV2
d_call: TRBD1
clone_size: -
j_call: TRBJ2-7
cdr3_nt: TGTGCCAGCAGGGACAGGGGGCCCTTGAACTTC
cdr3_aa: CASRDRGPLNF

v_call: TRBV29-1
d_call: TRBD1
clone_size: -
j_call: TRBJ1-1
cdr3_nt: TGCAGCGCCGGACAGGGGGCGAGCACTGAAGCTTTCTTT
cdr3_aa: CSAGQGASTEAFF

v_call: TRBV20-1
d_call: -
clone_size: -
j_call: TRBJ1-2
cdr3_nt: TGCAGTGCCCCGGGTCCTTATGGCTACACCTTC
cdr3_aa: CSAPGPYGYTF

v_call: TRBV5-6
d_call: -
clone_size: -
j_call: TRBJ2-5
cdr3_nt: TGTGCCAGCAGCTTCGGGTACTCGCAAGAGACCCAGTACTTC
cdr3_aa: CASSFGYSQETQYF

v_call: TRBV5-3
d_call: -
clone_size: -
j_call: TRBJ1-1
cdr3_nt: TGTGCCAGAAGCTTGGTTATCCCGGATCCAAAGAGGGGGACTGAAGCTTTCTTT
cdr3_aa: CARSLVIPDPKRGTEAFF

v_call: TRBV6-5
d_call: -
clone_size: -
j_call: TRBJ2-1
cdr3_nt: TGTGCCAGCACCCTTTACAATGAGCAGTTCTTC
cdr3_aa: CASTLYNEQFF

v_call: TRBV2
d_call: -
clone_size: -
j_call: TRBJ1-2
cdr3_nt: TGTGCCAGCAGCCCACAGGCCTATGGCTACACCTTC
cdr3_aa: CASSPQAYGYTF

v_call: TRBV5-4
d_call: -
clone_size: -
j_call: TRBJ1-3
cdr3_nt: TGTGCCAGCAGCTACGACAGAAGCTCTGGAAACACCATATATTTT
cdr3_aa: CASSYDRSSGNTIYF

v_call: TRBV20-1
d_call: -
clone_size: -
j_call: TRBJ2-7
cdr3_nt: TGCAGTGCTAGTTTTGGGAGCTCCGAGCAGTACTTC
cdr3_aa: CSASFGSSEQYF

v_call: TRBV3-1/TRBV3-2
d_call: -
clone_size: -
j_call: TRBJ2-7
cdr3_nt: TGTGCCAGCAGCCAAGGCGTTTCAGGGTTCTCCTACGAGCAGTACTTC
cdr3_aa: CASSQGVSGFSYEQYF

v_call: TRBV2
d_call: -
clone_size: -
j_call: TRBJ2-2
cdr3_nt: TGTGCCAGCAGTGAGGTCAGGGTGGGCACCGGGGAGCTGTTTTTT
cdr3_aa: CASSEVRVGTGELFF

v_call: TRBV28
d_call: -
clone_size: -
j_call: TRBJ1-4
cdr3_nt: TGTGCCAGCAGTTTTCTGGGCTCTGGGGAAAAACTGTTTTTT
cdr3_aa: CASSFLGSGEKLFF

v_call: TRBV6-6
d_call: -
clone_size: -
j_call: TRBJ2-6
cdr3_nt: TGTGCCAGCAGTCCCCAACAGCAGGGCCCAGCCGTCCTGACTTTC
cdr3_aa: CASSPQQQGPAVLTF

v_call: TRBV5-1
d_call: -
clone_size: once
j_call: TRBJ1-4
cdr3_nt: TGCGCCAGCAGCTTGGTGGCTTCAACTAATGAAAAACTGTTTTTT
cdr3_aa: CASSLVASTNEKLFF

v_call: TRBV4-1
d_call: -
clone_size: -
j_call: TRBJ2-2
cdr3_nt: TGCGCCAGCAGCCAAGTTTCCCCCGGTGGGGAGCTGTTTTTT
cdr3_aa: CASSQVSPGGELFF

v_call: TRBV6-2/TRBV6-3
d_call: -
clone_size: -
j_call: TRBJ1-5
cdr3_nt: TGTGCCAGCAGCCTTACCAACAGCCGCAATCAGCCCCAGCATTTT
cdr3_aa: CASSLTNSRNQPQHF

v_call: TRBV6-6
d_call: -
clone_size: -
j_call: TRBJ1-5
cdr3_nt: TGTGCCAGCAGTTCCGGGGGGGGGTATAGCAATCAGCCCCAGCATTTT
cdr3_aa: CASSSGGGYSNQPQHF

v_call: TRBV27
d_call: -
clone_size: -
j_call: TRBJ1-5
cdr3_nt: TGTGCCAGCAGTTTAGCCGGGTATAGCAATCAGCCCCAGCATTTT
cdr3_aa: CASSLAGYSNQPQHF

v_call: TRBV11-2
d_call: -
clone_size: -
j_call: TRBJ1-2
cdr3_nt: TGTGCCAGCAGCTTAGCCAGGGCCCTATATGGCTACACCTTC
cdr3_aa: CASSLARALYGYTF

v_call: TRBV7-9
d_call: -
clone_size: -
j_call: TRBJ1-1
cdr3_nt: TGTGCCAGCAGCTTATTGCTGGACAGAAACACTGAAGCTTTCTTT
cdr3_aa: CASSLLLDRNTEAFF

v_call: TRBV18
d_call: -
clone_size: -
j_call: TRBJ2-7
cdr3_nt: TGTGCCAGCTCACCACCGACAGCAAGTTACGAGCAGTACTTC
cdr3_aa: CASSPPTASYEQYF

v_call: TRBV7-9
d_call: -
clone_size: -
j_call: TRBJ2-3
cdr3_nt: TGTGCCAGCAGCTTAGCGGCACGACTGAGCACAGATACGCAGTATTTT
cdr3_aa: CASSLAARLSTDTQYF

v_call: TRBV18
d_call: TRBD1
clone_size: -
j_call: TRBJ1-2
cdr3_nt: TGTGCCAGCTCACGACAGGGGAGTAACTATGGCTACACCTTC
cdr3_aa: CASSRQGSNYGYTF

v_call: TRBV5-4
d_call: TRBD2
clone_size: once
j_call: TRBJ2-5
cdr3_nt: TGTGCCAGCAGCTTACGGGGGGGTCGCGAGACCCAGTACTTC
cdr3_aa: CASSLRGGRETQYF

v_call: TRBV7-8
d_call: -
clone_size: -
j_call: TRBJ2-7
cdr3_nt: TGTGCCAGCAGCTTCGGCCCGCAGGCCTACGAGCAGTACTTC
cdr3_aa: CASSFGPQAYEQYF

v_call: TRBV28
d_call: -
clone_size: few
j_call: TRBJ1-2
cdr3_nt: TGTGCCATATCCAGGGGCCCTAGTGGCTACACCTTC
cdr3_aa: CAISRGPSGYTF

v_call: TRBV3-1/TRBV3-2
d_call: TRBD2
clone_size: -
j_call: TRBJ2-2
cdr3_nt: TGTGCCAGCAGCCAACGGGCTAGCGGGAGTAGAGACACCGGGGAGCTGTTTTTT
cdr3_aa: CASSQRASGSRDTGELFF

v_call: TRBV10-3
d_call: -
clone_size: -
j_call: TRBJ2-3
cdr3_nt: TGTGCCATCAGTGAACTAGCAGAAACAGATACGCAGTATTTT
cdr3_aa: CAISELAETDTQYF

v_call: TRBV10-3
d_call: -
clone_size: -
j_call: TRBJ1-6
cdr3_nt: TGTGCCATCAGTGAAGGTCAGGGAGGGTTTAATTCACCCCTCCACTTT
cdr3_aa: CAISEGQGGFNSPLHF

v_call: TRBV28
d_call: TRBD1
clone_size: -
j_call: TRBJ1-2
cdr3_nt: TGTGCCAGCAGTCTGGGGGGACAGGGGTTCGACTATGGCTACACCTTC
cdr3_aa: CASSLGGQGFDYGYTF

v_call: TRBV5-1
d_call: -
clone_size: few
j_call: TRBJ1-3
cdr3_nt: TGCGCCAGCAGCTTGGAAGGACACAGCTCTGGAAACACCATATATTTT
cdr3_aa: CASSLEGHSSGNTIYF

v_call: TRBV6-1
d_call: TRBD2
clone_size: -
j_call: TRBJ2-1
cdr3_nt: TGTGCCAGCAGTGAAGTGGGACTAGCGGGAGGCCGAGCCTACAATGAGCAGTTCTTC
cdr3_aa: CASSEVGLAGGRAYNEQFF

v_call: TRBV18
d_call: -
clone_size: -
j_call: TRBJ2-6
cdr3_nt: TGTGCCAGCTCACCACCGGGGGCCGCTGGGGCCAACGTCCTGACTTTC
cdr3_aa: CASSPPGAAGANVLTF

v_call: TRBV7-8
d_call: -
clone_size: -
j_call: TRBJ2-1
cdr3_nt: TGTGCCAGCAGCTTATCTAATGAGCAGTTCTTC
cdr3_aa: CASSLSNEQFF

v_call: TRBV7-3
d_call: -
clone_size: -
j_call: TRBJ2-2
cdr3_nt: TGTGCCAGCAGCTTATCGGGTGGGAACACCGGGGAGCTGTTTTTT
cdr3_aa: CASSLSGGNTGELFF

v_call: TRBV7-9
d_call: TRBD1
clone_size: -
j_call: TRBJ1-4
cdr3_nt: TGTGCCAGCAGCTTCGGACAGGGGGCGCGAGAAAAACTGTTTTTT
cdr3_aa: CASSFGQGAREKLFF

v_call: TRBV5-6
d_call: -
clone_size: -
j_call: TRBJ2-7
cdr3_nt: TGTGCCAGCGGCCCGGGACACCTCATAAGCAGCGAGCAGTACTTC
cdr3_aa: CASGPGHLISSEQYF

v_call: TRBV7-9
d_call: TRBD1
clone_size: -
j_call: TRBJ1-4
cdr3_nt: TGTGCCAGCAGCCGGGACAGAACAAATGAAAAACTGTTTTTT
cdr3_aa: CASSRDRTNEKLFF

v_call: TRBV28
d_call: TRBD1
clone_size: -
j_call: TRBJ2-6
cdr3_nt: TGTGCCAGCAGTTTTCTAATGGACAGGGTCACTGGGGCCAACGTCCTGACTTTC
cdr3_aa: CASSFLMDRVTGANVLTF